This passage covers 31 T cell receptor beta chains from one sample sequenced in a study of human T cells and chemical hapten exposure. Time point meaning: pre-sensitization, week 0. Treatment: therapeutic diphenylcyclopropenone sensitization with weekly scalp DPC. TCRdb reprocessed the RACE reads with MiXCR, giving one entry per CDR3 protein. There are roughly 380,000 distinct CDR3 sequences in the sample; around 5.5% occur only once, and 2.6% lies in the top ten. The sample in question was whole blood, obtained in connection with sensitization to the hapten diphenylcyclopropenone (DPC). The receptor source for this set is a woman in her fifties or sixties with alopecia areata. Some clones in this sample may be carry-over from other donors' samples.

This clonotype was observed many times. This rearrangement joins TRBV24-1 to TRBJ2-6; no firm D call. This CDR3 is built from 13 residues. Per the germline V gene, CDR1 is KGHDR and CDR2 is SFDVKD. Trimming removed 11 bases from V and 0 bases from J, with 7 bases in between. CDR3 protein: CAIQSSGANVLTF. In DNA, the CDR3 is TGTGCCATTCAAAGCTCTGGGGCCAACGTCCTGACTTTC.

The sample holds a few counts of this clonotype. This CDR3 is CASSERLGGYTF. Here the CDR3 DNA reads TGTGCCAGCAGTGAAAGGTTGGGAGGCTACACCTTC. The chain combines TRBV25-1 with TRBJ1-2; no definite D call. CDR1 MGHDK and CDR2 SYGVNS come from the germline V gene. The CDR3 is 12 residues long. Trimming took 2 bases from V and 8 from J, leaving 9 bases between them.

The chain links TRBV6-6 to TRBJ1-1; D is uncertain. The CDR3 consists of 13 residues. Trimming removed 5 bases at V and 4 bases at J, with 11 bases between. CDR1 is MNHNY, CDR2 SVGAGI, per germline (reference sequence). CDR3 in amino acids: CASSTIGSTEAFF. The DNA for the CDR3 is TGTGCCAGCAGTACCATCGGCAGCACTGAAGCTTTCTTT.

This clonotype has ten or more counts. The gene calls are TRBV28 and TRBJ1-2; perhaps TRBD1 as D (6 bases). There are 13 residues in the CDR3. V lost 5 bases, J lost 2 bases, and 9 bases lay in between. Germline CDR1 is MDHEN and CDR2 is SYDVKM. The CDR3 DNA reads as TGTGCCAGCAGTGCGACAGGAAACTATGGCTACACCTTC. As protein: CASSATGNYGYTF.

This clonotype was seen many times. The genes are TRBV5-4 and TRBJ2-4; D remains unclear. There are 13 residues in the CDR3. Germline V CDR1 and CDR2: SGHNT, YYREEE (reference sequence). V was shortened by 0 bases and J by 5 bases, with 6 bases between the two germline ends. The CDR3 DNA sequence: TGTGCCAGCAGCTTGGTTCAGGAAAACATTCAGTACTTC. This translates into CASSLVQENIQYF.

This clonotype occurred a few times. The chain joins TRBV6-5 to TRBJ1-2; TRBD1 matches at 7 bases. This CDR3 contains 13 residues. Germline assignment: CDR1 MNHEY and CDR2 SVGAGI. The V and J ends lost 4 bases and 4 bases, in that order; junction bases with no gene match: 3. Here the CDR3 reads CASSSTGIYGYTF. DNA of the CDR3: TGTGCCAGCAGTTCGACAGGGATCTATGGCTACACCTTC.

This sequence joins TRBV12-3 or TRBV12-4 and TRBJ2-1; 10 bases agree with TRBD1. The CDR3 totals 15 residues. After removal of 4 bases from V and 4 bases from J, the junction contained 4 bases not matched to a gene. The CDR3: CASSSTGGRYNEQFF. The DNA of the CDR3 is TGTGCCAGCAGTTCGACAGGGGGCAGGTACAATGAGCAGTTCTTC.

The chain combines TRBV25-1 with TRBJ2-6; 10 bases match TRBD1. The ends lost 6 bases at V and 2 bases at J; junction bases unmatched: 10. Germline CDR1 reads MGHDK; CDR2 reads SYGVNS. CDR3 length: 18 residues. CDR3 in amino acids: CASRTAPGTGAGANVLTF. CDR3 nucleotide sequence: TGTGCCAGCAGAACCGCCCCCGGGACAGGGGCTGGGGCCAACGTCCTGACTTTC.

The rearrangement links TRBV10-3 to TRBJ2-6; unclear D gene. Germline assignment: CDR1 ENHRY and CDR2 SYGVKD. The CDR3 is 16 residues long. Trimming stripped 4 bases from V and 0 bases from J, with 10 bases between. CDR3 residues: CAISVGSLSGANVLTF. CDR3 DNA: TGTGCCATCAGTGTGGGAAGCCTCTCTGGGGCCAACGTCCTGACTTTC.

The chain carries TRBV28 and TRBJ1-1, with D possibly matching TRBD1 (5 bases). Trimming took 2 bases from V and 3 from J, leaving 16 bases between them. The CDR3 covers 16 residues. Germline lookup yields CDR1 MDHEN and CDR2 SYDVKM. The CDR3 region is CASSLIISRGDTEAFF. In nucleotides, the CDR3 is TGTGCCAGCAGTTTAATAATCTCGCGGGGGGACACTGAAGCTTTCTTT.

This clonotype showed up just a few times. The chain links TRBV27 to TRBJ1-1; the D gene is possibly TRBD1 (5 bases). Germline V CDR1 and CDR2: MNHEY, SMNVEV (reference sequence). Trimming shortened V by 6 bases and J by 1 base, and 15 bases separated the two germline ends. The CDR3 covers 15 residues. CDR3 sequence: CASRLLLGPNTEAFF. The CDR3 DNA is TGTGCCAGCAGACTCTTATTGGGACCGAACACTGAAGCTTTCTTT.

This clonotype was seen only a few times. Possible read error: a much larger clone is one base away. The chain employs TRBV6-5 and TRBJ2-2; D is unresolved. The V end was cut by 10 bases, the J end by 1 base, with 4 bases between. The length of the CDR3 is 11 residues. The germline CDR1 and CDR2 sequences are MNHEY and SVGAGI. The CDR3 loop is CAIGNTGELFF. The DNA for the CDR3 is TGTGCCATCGGGAACACCGGGGAGCTGTTTTTT.

Details on this clonotype: Since no conserved phenylalanine or tryptophan closes the CDR3, a read error is the likely cause. The J gene is TRBJ1-1, the V gene TRBV29-1, with D possibly TRBD1 on 5 matching bases. V lost 6 bases, J lost 8 bases, and 16 bases lay in between. Germline V gene sequence: CDR1 SQVTM, CDR2 ANQGSEA. This CDR3 has 12 residues. The CDR3 nucleotides are TGCAGCGTCCTAACTTGGGACTCGGAAGCTTTCTAT. Protein product: CSVLTWDSEAFY.

This clonotype has only a few counts. V and J are TRBV7-8 and TRBJ2-1; 9 nucleotides align to TRBD2. V lost 8 bases and J lost 9; bases outside the gene matches: 11. The germline V gene encodes CDR1 SGHVS and CDR2 FQNEAQ. CDR3 size: 14 residues. This CDR3 is CASRSTREGIEQFF. The CDR3 DNA sequence: TGTGCCAGCCGAAGTACGCGGGAGGGTATTGAGCAGTTCTTC.

There are many counts of this clonotype. The chain uses TRBV20-1 and TRBJ2-1; D perhaps matches TRBD2 (5 bases). Germline CDR1 is DFQATT and CDR2 is SNEGSKA (reference sequence). This CDR3 has 15 residues. Trimming removed 1 base at V and 9 bases at J, with 19 bases between. CDR3 DNA: TGCAGTGCTAGAGGGGAGAAAACGGCTCGGGGTGAGCAGTTCTTC. This codes for CSARGEKTARGEQFF.

V usage is TRBV20-1 and J usage is TRBJ2-7, with a possible D match to TRBD2 (6 bases). The CDR3 has 14 residues. V lost 6 bases, J lost 5 bases, and 20 bases lay in between. CDR1 and CDR2 from the germline V gene are DFQATT and SNEGSKA (reference sequence). The CDR3 nucleotides read TGCAGTGCGCCCGGGACTCTACCTGGGAACGAGCAGTACTTC. Its translation: CSAPGTLPGNEQYF.

This clonotype was recorded many times. The V and J genes are TRBV28 and TRBJ2-5, with D perhaps matching TRBD1 (6 bases). The V gene lost 7 bases and the J gene lost 2 bases, with 17 bases spanning the gap. CDR1 and CDR2 from the germline V gene are MDHEN and SYDVKM. The CDR3 covers 15 residues. The CDR3 spells CASTPGQSKQETQYF. Here the CDR3 DNA reads TGTGCCAGCACCCCCGGACAGAGCAAACAAGAGACCCAGTACTTC. The full variable domain, in which reference TRBV28 and TRBJ2-5 provide the parts outside the CDR3, is DVKVTQSSRYLVKRTGEKVFLECVQDMDHENMFWYRQDPGLGLRLIYFSYDVKMKEKGDIPEGYSVSREKKERFSLILESASTNQTSMYLCASTPGQSKQETQYFGPGTRLLVL.

The chain carries TRBV5-5 and TRBJ2-1; D might be TRBD1 or TRBD2, each matching 6 bases. CDR1 and CDR2 from the germline V gene are SGHKS and YYEKEE (reference sequence). The CDR3 length is 17 residues. The V end was cut by 1 base, the J end by 4 bases, with 18 bases between. The CDR3 coding sequence is TGTGCCAGCAGCTTGTTACCCCCGGGGGCCTTATACAATGAGCAGTTCTTC. It yields the protein CASSLLPPGALYNEQFF.

This clonotype has only a few counts. The chain is built from TRBV7-2 and TRBJ1-6; possible D gene TRBD1, 5 bases. The CDR3 is 17 residues long. Germline V CDR1 and CDR2: SGHTA, FQGNSA. Trimming cost V 4 bases and J 3 bases, with 16 bases left between them. The CDR3 reads CASSSFPGRDYNSPLHF. DNA for the CDR3: TGTGCCAGCAGCTCCTTTCCGGGACGGGACTATAATTCACCCCTCCACTTT.

A few counts support this clonotype. V and J are TRBV7-2 and TRBJ1-5, with 7 bases lining up with TRBD1. This CDR3 contains 17 residues. V shed 2 bases, J shed 5 bases, and the junction held 12 bases outside the gene matches. Germline CDR1 and CDR2: SGHTA and FQGNSA. The CDR3 is CASSLKRGGQRYQPQHF. In DNA form, the CDR3 reads TGTGCCAGCAGCTTAAAAAGGGGGGGACAGAGATATCAGCCCCAGCATTTT.

This clonotype was picked up a small number of times. CDR3 in amino acids: CASRTVGPASEQFF. The CDR3 nucleotides read TGTGCCAGCAGAACGGTCGGTCCAGCTAGTGAGCAGTTCTTC. This chain joins TRBV3-1 and TRBJ2-1; D unresolved. The V and J ends lost 6 bases and 9 bases respectively, with 18 bases between them. The CDR3 totals 14 residues. Germline lookup yields CDR1 LGHDT and CDR2 YNNKEL (reference sequence).

This clonotype has just a few counts. The chain has TRBV11-2 and TRBJ2-3; D is perhaps TRBD1 or TRBD2 (5 bases each). V lost 5 bases, J lost 0 bases, and 12 bases lay in between. Germline loops: CDR1 SGHAT, CDR2 FQNNGV. This CDR3 is 15 amino acids long. The CDR3 coding sequence is TGTGCCAGCAGCGTCGGGACCATTAGCACAGATACGCAGTATTTT. It codes for CASSVGTISTDTQYF.

The V and J genes are TRBV12-5 and TRBJ1-1; D unclear. The CDR3 has 14 residues. Trimming left V 1 base short and J 5 bases short, with 11 bases between. Germline CDR1 LGHNT, CDR2 FRNRAP. The CDR3 region is CASGLGLMGTEAFF. CDR3 DNA: TGTGCTAGTGGTTTGGGACTGATGGGGACTGAAGCTTTCTTT.

As to this clonotype: A much larger clone lies one base from this, so it may be a read error. The chain is built from TRBV20-1 and TRBJ2-7; the match to TRBD2 covers 9 bases. Germline V CDR1 and CDR2: DFQATT, SNEGSKA (reference sequence). The J segment lost 6 bases and the V segment lost 6 bases, leaving 15 bases of the junction unmatched. The CDR3 is 15 residues long. The CDR3 is CSAGAGIAGAFEQYF. CDR3 sequence (DNA): TGCAGTGCGGGGGCGGGGATAGCGGGAGCCTTCGAGCAGTACTTC.

This clonotype was seen a handful of times. The chain combines TRBV15 with TRBJ2-1, with D uncertain. V lost 1 base to trimming and J lost 8 bases, with 12 bases between them. Germline V gene sequence: CDR1 LNHNV, CDR2 YYDKDF (reference sequence). The CDR3 runs to 14 residues. CDR3 sequence reads: CATSRGLEVYEQFF. The DNA for the CDR3 is TGTGCCACCAGCAGAGGCCTAGAAGTGTATGAGCAGTTCTTC. The variable domain in full, with the rest retrieved from reference TRBV15 and TRBJ2-1, is DAMVIQNPRYQVTQFGKPVTLSCSQTLNHNVMYWYQQKSSQAPKLLFHYYDKDFNNEADTPDNFQSRRPNTSFCFLDIRSPGLGDTAMYLCATSRGLEVYEQFFGPGTRLTVL.

V gene TRBV6-5 combines with J gene TRBJ1-4; D remains unclear. The CDR3 runs to 14 residues. Germline assignment: CDR1 MNHEY and CDR2 SVGAGI. V lost 5 bases, J lost 4 bases, and 11 bases lay in between. CDR3 in DNA: TGTGCCAGCAGTCCTACAGCCGATAATGAAAAACTGTTTTTT. This codes for CASSPTADNEKLFF.

J is TRBJ1-4 and V is TRBV11-2; D is ambiguous. Trimming took off 3 bases at V and 6 bases at J, with 14 bases between the two ends. This CDR3 has 15 residues. CDR1 is SGHAT, CDR2 FQNNGV, per germline. CDR3 sequence (DNA): TGTGCCAGCAGCTTGGAGATAGATTTGGATGAAAAACTGTTTTTT. This translates into CASSLEIDLDEKLFF.

V usage is TRBV24-1 and J usage is TRBJ1-5; D possibly corresponds to TRBD1 (5 bases). The V and J ends lost 4 bases and 8 bases respectively, with 11 bases between them. The CDR3 is 13 residues long. Germline values: CDR1 KGHDR, CDR2 SFDVKD. The chain's CDR3 is CATSEGGMEPQHF. The CDR3 DNA sequence: TGTGCCACCAGTGAGGGGGGGATGGAGCCCCAGCATTTT.

This clonotype was recorded a few times. The rearrangement uses TRBV29-1 and TRBJ2-1; possible D gene TRBD2, 7 bases. The CDR3 is 12 residues long. The V gene's germline CDR1 is SQVTM and CDR2 ANQGSEA. Trimming took off 6 bases at V and 7 bases at J, with 13 bases between the two ends. The CDR3 here is CSVPRGANEQFF. CDR3 bases: TGCAGCGTGCCACGGGGGGCGAATGAGCAGTTCTTC.

The V gene is TRBV1, the J gene TRBJ2-4; the DNA was not used to check the table's D call, TRBD1. TRBV1 is recorded as a pseudogene. CDR3 size: 18 residues. The DNA for the CDR3 is TGCACCAGCAGCCAGGCTGGAAGGGGGCCCTTGACCAAAAACATTCAGTACTTC. As protein: CTSSQAGRGPLTKNIQYF.

The table lists this clonotype with many counts. The chain combines TRBV7-8 with TRBJ1-1, with D unclear. Germline-derived CDR1 and CDR2 are SGHVS and FQNEAQ. The CDR3 totals 13 residues. The germline V and J ends were trimmed by 5 bases and 4 bases, with 11 bases remaining between them. The CDR3 loop is CASSPLRITEAFF. CDR3 in DNA: TGTGCCAGCAGCCCACTTAGGATCACTGAAGCTTTCTTT. The full variable domain, its missing parts supplied by reference TRBV7-8 and TRBJ1-1, is GAGVSQSPRYKVAKRGQDVALRCDPISGHVSLFWYQQALGQGPEFLTYFQNEAQLDKSGLPSDRFFAERPEGSVSTLKIQRTQQEDSAVYLCASSPLRITEAFFGQGTRLTVV.